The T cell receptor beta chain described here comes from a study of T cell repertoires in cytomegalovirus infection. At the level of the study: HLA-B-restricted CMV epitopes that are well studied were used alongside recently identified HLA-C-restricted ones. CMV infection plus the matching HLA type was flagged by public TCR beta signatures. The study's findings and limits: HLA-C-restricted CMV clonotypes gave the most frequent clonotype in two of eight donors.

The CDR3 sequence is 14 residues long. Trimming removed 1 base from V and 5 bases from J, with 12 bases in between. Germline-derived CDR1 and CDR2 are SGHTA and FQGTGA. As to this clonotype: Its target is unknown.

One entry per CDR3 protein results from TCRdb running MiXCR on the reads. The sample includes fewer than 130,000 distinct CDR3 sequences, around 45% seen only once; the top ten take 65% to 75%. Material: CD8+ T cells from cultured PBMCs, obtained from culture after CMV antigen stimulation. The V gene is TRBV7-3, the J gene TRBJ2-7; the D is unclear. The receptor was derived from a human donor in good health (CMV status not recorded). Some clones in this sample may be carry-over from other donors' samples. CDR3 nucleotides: TGTGCCAGCAGCTTAATGGTGGGTGCCCACGAGCAGTACTTC. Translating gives CASSLMVGAHEQYF.